This TCR beta chain was captured by sequencing in a study of T-cell memory formation after mild COVID-19. CDR1 is SGHVS and CDR2 is FNYEAQ in the germline V gene. V dropped 4 bases and J dropped 4; count of bases not matched to a gene: 6. The CDR3 extends over 16 amino acids. Constant-segment primers were used for 5'RACE, and the resulting TCR alpha and TCR beta cDNA libraries carried sample barcodes and UMIs. TCRdb reprocessed the 5' RACE reads via MiXCR and lists one record per CDR3 protein. The profile shows about 470,000 distinct CDR3 sequences, over 15% of them singletons. Study-wide findings and caveats: Clones that contracted clustered mainly in CM and EM if CD4+ and in EMRA if CD8+. Second-wave clones peaking on day 37 lacked confirmed SARS-CoV-2 specificity.

This clonotype has ten or more counts. No antigen is known for it. The source material was PBMCs or a T cell subset sorted from them (not recorded which). This chain links TRBV7-6 with TRBJ2-5; 13 bases are a match to TRBD2. The clonotype originates from an adult woman who had mild COVID-19 (a few samples of this study predate the infection). Cell type and time point are not known. The CDR3 DNA reads as TGTGCCAGCAGCTCGGGACTAGCGGGACCACCAGAGACCCAGTACTTC. It yields the protein CASSSGLAGPPETQYF.